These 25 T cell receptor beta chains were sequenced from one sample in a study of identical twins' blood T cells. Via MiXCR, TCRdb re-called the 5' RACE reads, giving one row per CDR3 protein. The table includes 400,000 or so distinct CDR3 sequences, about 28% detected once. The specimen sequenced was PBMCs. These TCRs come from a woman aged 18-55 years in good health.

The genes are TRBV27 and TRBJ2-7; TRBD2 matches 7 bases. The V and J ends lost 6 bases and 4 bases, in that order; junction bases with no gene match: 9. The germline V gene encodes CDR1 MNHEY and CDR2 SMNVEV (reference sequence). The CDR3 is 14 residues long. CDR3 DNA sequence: TGTGCCAGCAGCCCGGGACTACACTTTTACGAGCAGTACTTC. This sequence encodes CASSPGLHFYEQYF.

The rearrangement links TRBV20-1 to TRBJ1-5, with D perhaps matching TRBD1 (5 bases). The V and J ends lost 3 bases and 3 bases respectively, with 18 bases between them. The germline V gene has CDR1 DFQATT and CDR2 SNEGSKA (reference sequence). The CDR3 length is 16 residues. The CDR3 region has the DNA TGCAGTGCTAGTAATAGGGGACCGAGTCCCAATCAGCCCCAGCATTTT. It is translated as CSASNRGPSPNQPQHF.

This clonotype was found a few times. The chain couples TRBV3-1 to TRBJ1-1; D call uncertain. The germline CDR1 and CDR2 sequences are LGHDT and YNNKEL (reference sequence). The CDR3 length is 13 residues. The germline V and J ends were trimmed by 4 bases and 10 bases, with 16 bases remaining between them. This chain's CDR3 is CASSRGPRVGAFF. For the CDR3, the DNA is TGTGCCAGCAGCCGAGGCCCGAGGGTTGGAGCTTTCTTT.

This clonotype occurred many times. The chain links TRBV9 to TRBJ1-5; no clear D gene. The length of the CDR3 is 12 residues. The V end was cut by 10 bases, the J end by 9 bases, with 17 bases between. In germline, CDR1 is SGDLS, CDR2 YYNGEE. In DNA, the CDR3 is TGTGCCTCCAGTCCGGGGTCAGGGCCCCAGCATTTT. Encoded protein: CASSPGSGPQHF.

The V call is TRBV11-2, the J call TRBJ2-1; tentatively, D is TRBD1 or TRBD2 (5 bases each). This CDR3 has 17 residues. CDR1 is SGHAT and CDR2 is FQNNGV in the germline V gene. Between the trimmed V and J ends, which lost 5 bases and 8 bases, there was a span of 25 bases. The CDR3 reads CASSQYLSGRGVDEQFF. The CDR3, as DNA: TGTGCCAGCAGCCAATACCTATCGGGACGCGGTGTCGATGAGCAGTTCTTC.

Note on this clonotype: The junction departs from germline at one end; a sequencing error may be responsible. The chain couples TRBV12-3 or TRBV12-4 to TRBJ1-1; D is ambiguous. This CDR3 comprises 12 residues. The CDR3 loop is CASILEEGEAFF. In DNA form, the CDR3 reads TGTGCCAGCATTTTAGAAGAGGGAGAAGCTTTCTTT.

As DNA, the CDR3 is TGTGCCAGTAAACCCAACTACAATGAGCAGTTCTTC. Amino acids: CASKPNYNEQFF. V gene TRBV19 combines with J gene TRBJ2-1; D gene ambiguous. Germline CDR1 is LNHDA and CDR2 is SQIVND (reference sequence). The V and J ends lost 7 bases and 3 bases respectively, with 7 bases between them. This CDR3 has 12 amino acids.

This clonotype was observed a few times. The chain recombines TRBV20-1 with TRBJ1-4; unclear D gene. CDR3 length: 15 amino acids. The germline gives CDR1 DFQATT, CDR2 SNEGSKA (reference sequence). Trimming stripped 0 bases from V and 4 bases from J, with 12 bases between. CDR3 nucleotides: TGCAGTGCTAGAGATTTAGGACTGGGTAATGAAAAACTGTTTTTT. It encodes CSARDLGLGNEKLFF.

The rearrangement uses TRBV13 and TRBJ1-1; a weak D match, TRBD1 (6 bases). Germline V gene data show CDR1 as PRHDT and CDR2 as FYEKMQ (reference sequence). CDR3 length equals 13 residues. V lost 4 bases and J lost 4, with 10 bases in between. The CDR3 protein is CASSSQGSTEAFF. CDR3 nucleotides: TGTGCCAGCAGCTCCCAGGGGTCCACTGAAGCTTTCTTT.

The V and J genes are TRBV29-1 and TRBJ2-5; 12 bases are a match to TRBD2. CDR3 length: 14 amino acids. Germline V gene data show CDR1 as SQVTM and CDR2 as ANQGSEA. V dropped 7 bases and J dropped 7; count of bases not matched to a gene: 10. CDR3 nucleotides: TGCAGCGAATTGACTAGCGGGGGCTTTGGGACCCAGTACTTC. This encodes CSELTSGGFGTQYF.

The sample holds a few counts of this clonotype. Here the CDR3 DNA reads TGTGCCAGCAGAACGCAGATAATGAACACTGAAGCTTTCTTT. Amino acid sequence: CASRTQIMNTEAFF. This chain uses TRBV12-3 or TRBV12-4 with TRBJ1-1; no clear D gene. The CDR3 loop spans 14 amino acids. V dropped 6 bases and J dropped 0 bases, with 11 bases sitting between them.

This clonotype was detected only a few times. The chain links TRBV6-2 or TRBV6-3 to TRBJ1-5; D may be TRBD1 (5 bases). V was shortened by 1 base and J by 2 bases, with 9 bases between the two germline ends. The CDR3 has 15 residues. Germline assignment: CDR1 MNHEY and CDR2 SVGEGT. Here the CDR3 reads CASSYLGLRNQPQHF. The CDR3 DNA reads TGTGCCAGCAGTTACTTGGGACTCCGCAATCAGCCCCAGCATTTT.

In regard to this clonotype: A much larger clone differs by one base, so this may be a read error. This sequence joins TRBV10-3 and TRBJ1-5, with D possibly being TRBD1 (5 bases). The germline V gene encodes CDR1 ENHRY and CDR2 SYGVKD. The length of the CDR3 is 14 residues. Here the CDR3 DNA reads TGTGCCAGTATTACCGGGACCAGCAATAAGCCCCAGCATTTT. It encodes CASITGTSNKPQHF.

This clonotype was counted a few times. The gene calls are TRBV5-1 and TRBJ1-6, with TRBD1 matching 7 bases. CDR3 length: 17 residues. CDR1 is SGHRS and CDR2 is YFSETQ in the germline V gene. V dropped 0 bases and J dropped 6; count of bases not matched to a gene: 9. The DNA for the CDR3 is TGCGCCAGCAGCTTGGTGGTCAGGGGGATGGGTAATTCACCCCTCCACTTT. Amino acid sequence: CASSLVVRGMGNSPLHF.

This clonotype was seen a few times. The CDR3 loop reads CATGGTSMNTEAFF. Written as DNA, the CDR3 is TGTGCCACCGGGGGAACCTCGATGAACACTGAAGCTTTCTTT. The V gene is TRBV10-3, the J gene TRBJ1-1; possibly TRBD1 for D (5 bases). V gave up 10 bases and J gave up 0 bases, with 15 bases separating them. Germline V lookup: CDR1 ENHRY, CDR2 SYGVKD. This CDR3 region has 14 residues.

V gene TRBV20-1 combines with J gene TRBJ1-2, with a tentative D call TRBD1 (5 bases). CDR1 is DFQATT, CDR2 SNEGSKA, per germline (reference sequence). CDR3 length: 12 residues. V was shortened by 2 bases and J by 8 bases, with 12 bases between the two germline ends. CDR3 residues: CSARKGTYGYTF. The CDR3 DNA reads TGCAGTGCTAGAAAGGGGACCTACGGCTACACCTTC.

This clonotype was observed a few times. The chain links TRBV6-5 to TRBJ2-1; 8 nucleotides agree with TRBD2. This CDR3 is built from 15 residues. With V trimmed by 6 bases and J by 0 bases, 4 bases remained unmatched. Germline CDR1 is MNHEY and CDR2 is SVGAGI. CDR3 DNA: TGTGCCAGCAGATTGGGACTAGACTCCTACAATGAGCAGTTCTTC. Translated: CASRLGLDSYNEQFF.

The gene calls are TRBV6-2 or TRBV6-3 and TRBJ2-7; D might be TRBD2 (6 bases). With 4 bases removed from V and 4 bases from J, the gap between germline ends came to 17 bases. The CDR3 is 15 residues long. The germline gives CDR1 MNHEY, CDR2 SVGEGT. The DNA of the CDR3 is TGTGCCAGCAGTTCTTTGCGGGGAAAATTTTACGAGCAGTACTTC. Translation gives CASSSLRGKFYEQYF.

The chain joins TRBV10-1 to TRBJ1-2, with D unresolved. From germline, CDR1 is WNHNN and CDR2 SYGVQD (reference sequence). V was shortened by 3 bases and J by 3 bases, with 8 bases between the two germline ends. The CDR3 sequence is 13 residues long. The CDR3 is CASSEGFYYGYTF. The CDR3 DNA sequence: TGCGCCAGCAGTGAAGGCTTCTACTATGGCTACACCTTC.

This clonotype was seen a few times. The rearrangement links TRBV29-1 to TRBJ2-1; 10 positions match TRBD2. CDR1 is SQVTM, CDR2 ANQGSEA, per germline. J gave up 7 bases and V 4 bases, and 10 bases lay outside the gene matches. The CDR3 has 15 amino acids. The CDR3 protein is CSVVGLAGEGNEQFF. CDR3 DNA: TGCAGCGTTGTCGGGCTAGCGGGAGAAGGTAATGAGCAGTTCTTC.

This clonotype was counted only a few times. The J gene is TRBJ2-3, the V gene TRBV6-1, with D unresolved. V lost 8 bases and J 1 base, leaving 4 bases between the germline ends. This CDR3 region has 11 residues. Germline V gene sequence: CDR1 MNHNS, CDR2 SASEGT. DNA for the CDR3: TGTGCCAGCTTTGGCACAGATACGCAGTATTTT. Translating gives CASFGTDTQYF.

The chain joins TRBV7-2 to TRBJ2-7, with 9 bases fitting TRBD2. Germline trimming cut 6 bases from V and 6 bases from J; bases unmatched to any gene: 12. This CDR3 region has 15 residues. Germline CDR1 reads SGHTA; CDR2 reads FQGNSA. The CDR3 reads CASSLPGLANREQYF. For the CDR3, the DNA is TGTGCCAGCAGTTTGCCGGGACTAGCAAATCGCGAGCAGTACTTC.

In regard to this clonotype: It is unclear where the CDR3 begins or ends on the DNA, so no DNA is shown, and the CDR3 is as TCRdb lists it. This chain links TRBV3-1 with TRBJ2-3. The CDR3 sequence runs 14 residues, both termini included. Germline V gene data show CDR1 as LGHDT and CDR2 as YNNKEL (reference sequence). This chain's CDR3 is CASSTSGWEDTQYF.

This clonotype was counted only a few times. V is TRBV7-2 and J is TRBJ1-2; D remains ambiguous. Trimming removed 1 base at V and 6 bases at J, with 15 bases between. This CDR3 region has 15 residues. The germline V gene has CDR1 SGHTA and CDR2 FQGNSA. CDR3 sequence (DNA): TGTGCCAGCAGCTTAGTGCGGCGCACGCCAGATGGCTACACCTTC. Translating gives CASSLVRRTPDGYTF.

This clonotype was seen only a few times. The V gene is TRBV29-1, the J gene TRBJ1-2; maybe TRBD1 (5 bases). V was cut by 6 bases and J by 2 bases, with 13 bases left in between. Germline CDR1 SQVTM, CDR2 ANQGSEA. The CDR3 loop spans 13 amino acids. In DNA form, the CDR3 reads TGCAGCGTAGAGGGGAGAAGCAACTATGGCTACACCTTC. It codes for CSVEGRSNYGYTF.